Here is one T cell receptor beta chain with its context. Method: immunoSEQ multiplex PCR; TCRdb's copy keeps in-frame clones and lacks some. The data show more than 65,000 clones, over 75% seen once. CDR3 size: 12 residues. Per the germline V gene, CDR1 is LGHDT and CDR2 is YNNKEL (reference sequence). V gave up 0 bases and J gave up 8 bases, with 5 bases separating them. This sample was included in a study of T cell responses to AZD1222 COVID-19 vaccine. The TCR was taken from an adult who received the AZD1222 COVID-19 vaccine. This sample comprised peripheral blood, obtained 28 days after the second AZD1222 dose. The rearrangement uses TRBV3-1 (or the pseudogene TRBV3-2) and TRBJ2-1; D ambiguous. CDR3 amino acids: CASSQDRYEQFF. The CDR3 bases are TGTGCCAGCAGCCAAGATCGGTATGAGCAGTTCTTC.